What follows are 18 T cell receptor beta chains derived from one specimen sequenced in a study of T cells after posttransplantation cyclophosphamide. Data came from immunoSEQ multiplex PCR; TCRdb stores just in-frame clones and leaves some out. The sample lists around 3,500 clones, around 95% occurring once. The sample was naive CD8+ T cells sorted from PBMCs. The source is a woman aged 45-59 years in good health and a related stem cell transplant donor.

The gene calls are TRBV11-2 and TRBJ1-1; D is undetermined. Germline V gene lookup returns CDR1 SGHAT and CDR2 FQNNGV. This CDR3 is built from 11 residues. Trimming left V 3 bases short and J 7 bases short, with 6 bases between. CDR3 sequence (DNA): TGTGCCAGCAGCTTCGGGGATGAAGCTTTCTTT. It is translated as CASSFGDEAFF.

The CDR3 nucleotides read TGTGCCAGCAGTTACTCCGTTGGGGGGGGTGGCTACACCTTC. Translation gives CASSYSVGGGGYTF. The rearrangement uses TRBV6-5 and TRBJ1-2; D perhaps matches TRBD1 (5 bases). V was cut by 0 bases and J by 7 bases, with 12 bases left in between. The CDR3 consists of 14 residues. Germline values: CDR1 MNHEY, CDR2 SVGAGI.

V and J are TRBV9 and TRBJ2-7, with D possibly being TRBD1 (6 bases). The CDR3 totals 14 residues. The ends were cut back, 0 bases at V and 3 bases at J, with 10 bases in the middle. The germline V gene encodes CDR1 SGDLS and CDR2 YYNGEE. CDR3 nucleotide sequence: TGTGCCAGCAGCGTAGAGGACAGCTACTACGAGCAGTACTTC. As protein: CASSVEDSYYEQYF.

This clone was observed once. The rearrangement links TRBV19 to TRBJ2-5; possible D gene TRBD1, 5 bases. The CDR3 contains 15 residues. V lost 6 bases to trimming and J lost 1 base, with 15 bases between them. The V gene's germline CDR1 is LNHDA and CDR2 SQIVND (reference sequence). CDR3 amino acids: CASSTNTGFQETQYF. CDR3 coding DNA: TGTGCCAGTAGCACCAATACAGGTTTCCAAGAGACCCAGTACTTC.

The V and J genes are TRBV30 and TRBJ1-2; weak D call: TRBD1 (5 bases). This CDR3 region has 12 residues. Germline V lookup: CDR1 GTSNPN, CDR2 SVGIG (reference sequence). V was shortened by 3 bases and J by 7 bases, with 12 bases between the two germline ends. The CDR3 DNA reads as TGTGCCTGGAGCAAGTTCGGGGGTGGCTACACCTTC. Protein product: CAWSKFGGGYTF. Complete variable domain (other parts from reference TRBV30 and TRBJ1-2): SQTIHQWPATLVQPVGSPLSLECTVEGTSNPNLYWYRQAAGRGLQLLFYSVGIGQISSEVPQNLSASRPQDRQFILSSKKLLLSDSGFYLCAWSKFGGGYTFGSGTRLTVV.

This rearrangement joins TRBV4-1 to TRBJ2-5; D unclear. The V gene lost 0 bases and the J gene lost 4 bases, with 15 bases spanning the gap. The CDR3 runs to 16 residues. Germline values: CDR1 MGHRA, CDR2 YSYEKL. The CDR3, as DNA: TGCGCCAGCAGCCAAGACCGTTTTAGGAGTTCAGAGACCCAGTACTTC. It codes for CASSQDRFRSSETQYF.

CDR3 sequence reads: CASSLGSRISEAFF. The CDR3 DNA reads TGTGCCAGCAGCTTAGGAAGCAGGATTTCTGAAGCTTTCTTT. The V and J genes are TRBV5-6 and TRBJ1-1; unclear D gene. Germline CDR1 reads SGHDT; CDR2 reads YYEEEE. This CDR3 contains 14 residues. The V gene lost 2 bases and the J gene lost 6 bases, with 14 bases spanning the gap.

The CDR3 spells CSVVSGEKLFF. The CDR3 nucleotides are TGCAGCGTTGTCAGTGGTGAAAAACTGTTTTTT. The chain couples TRBV29-1 to TRBJ1-4; D unclear. Germline-derived CDR1 and CDR2 are SQVTM and ANQGSEA. The CDR3 runs 11 residues. V lost 4 bases and J 7 bases, leaving 7 bases between the germline ends.

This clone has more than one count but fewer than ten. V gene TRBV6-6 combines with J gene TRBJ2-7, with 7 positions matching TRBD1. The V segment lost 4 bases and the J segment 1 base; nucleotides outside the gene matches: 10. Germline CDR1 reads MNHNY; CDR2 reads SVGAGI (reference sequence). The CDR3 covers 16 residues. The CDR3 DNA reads TGTGCCAGCAGTTTCGGTCCCGGGACAGAGTCCTACGAGCAGTACTTC. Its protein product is CASSFGPGTESYEQYF.

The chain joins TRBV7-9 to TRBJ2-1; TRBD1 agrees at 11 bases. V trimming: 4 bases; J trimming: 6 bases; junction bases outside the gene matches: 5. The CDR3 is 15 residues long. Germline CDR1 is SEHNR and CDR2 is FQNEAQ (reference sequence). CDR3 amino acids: CASSSAGTGGNEQFF. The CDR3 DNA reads TGTGCCAGCAGCTCTGCCGGGACAGGGGGCAATGAGCAGTTCTTC.

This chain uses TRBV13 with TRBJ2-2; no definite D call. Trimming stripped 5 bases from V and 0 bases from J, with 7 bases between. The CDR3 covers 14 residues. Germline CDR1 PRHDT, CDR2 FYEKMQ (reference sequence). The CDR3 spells CASSDTPNTGELFF. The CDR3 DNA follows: TGTGCCAGCAGCGACACCCCGAACACCGGGGAGCTGTTTTTT.

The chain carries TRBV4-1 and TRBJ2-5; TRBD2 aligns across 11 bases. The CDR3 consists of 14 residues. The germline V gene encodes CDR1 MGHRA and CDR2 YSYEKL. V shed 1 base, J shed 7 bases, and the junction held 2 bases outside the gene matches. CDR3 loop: CASSQVAGGGTQYF. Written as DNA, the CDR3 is TGCGCCAGCAGCCAAGTAGCGGGAGGGGGGACCCAGTACTTC.

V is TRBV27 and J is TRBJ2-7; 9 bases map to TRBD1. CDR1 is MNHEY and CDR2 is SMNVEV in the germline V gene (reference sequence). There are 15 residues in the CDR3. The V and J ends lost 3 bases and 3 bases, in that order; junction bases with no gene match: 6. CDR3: CASSFLGQGRYEQYF. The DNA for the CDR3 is TGTGCCAGCAGTTTCCTGGGACAGGGACGCTACGAGCAGTACTTC.

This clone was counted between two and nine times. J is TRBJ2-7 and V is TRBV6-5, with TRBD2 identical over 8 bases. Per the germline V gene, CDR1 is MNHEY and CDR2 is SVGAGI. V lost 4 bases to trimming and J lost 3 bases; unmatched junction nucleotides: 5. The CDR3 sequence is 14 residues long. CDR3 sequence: CASSFGRADYEQYF. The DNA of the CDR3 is TGTGCCAGCAGTTTCGGGAGGGCCGACTACGAGCAGTACTTC.

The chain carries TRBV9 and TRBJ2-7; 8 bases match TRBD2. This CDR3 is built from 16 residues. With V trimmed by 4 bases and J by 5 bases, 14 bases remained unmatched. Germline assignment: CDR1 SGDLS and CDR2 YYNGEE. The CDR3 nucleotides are TGTGCCAGCAGCTCCCCCTCGGGACTAGGGGTAAACGAGCAGTACTTC. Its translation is CASSSPSGLGVNEQYF. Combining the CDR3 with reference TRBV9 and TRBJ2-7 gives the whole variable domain DSGVTQTPKHLITATGQRVTLRCSPRSGDLSVYWYQQSLDQGLQFLIQYYNGEERAKGNILERFSAQQFPDLHSELNLSSLELGDSALYFCASSSPSGLGVNEQYFGPGTRLTVT.

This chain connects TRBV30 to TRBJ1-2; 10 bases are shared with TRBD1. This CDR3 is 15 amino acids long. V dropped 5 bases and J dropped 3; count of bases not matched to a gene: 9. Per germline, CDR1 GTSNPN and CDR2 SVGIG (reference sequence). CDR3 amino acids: CAWGGTGEKDYGYTF. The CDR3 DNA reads TGTGCCTGGGGTGGGACAGGGGAAAAAGACTATGGCTACACCTTC.

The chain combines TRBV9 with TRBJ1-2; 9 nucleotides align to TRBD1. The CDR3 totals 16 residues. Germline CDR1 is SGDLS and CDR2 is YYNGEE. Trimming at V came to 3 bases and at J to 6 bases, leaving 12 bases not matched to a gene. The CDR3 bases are TGTGCCAGCAGCGCACATCCTCAGGACAGGGGTGATGGCTACACCTTC. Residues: CASSAHPQDRGDGYTF.

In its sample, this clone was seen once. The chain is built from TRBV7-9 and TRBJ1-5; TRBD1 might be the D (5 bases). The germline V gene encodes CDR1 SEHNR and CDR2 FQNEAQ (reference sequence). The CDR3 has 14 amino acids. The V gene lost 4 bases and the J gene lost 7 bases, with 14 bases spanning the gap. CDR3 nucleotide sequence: TGTGCCAGCAGCTACTCAGGGCGGATGCAGCCCCAGCATTTT. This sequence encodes CASSYSGRMQPQHF.